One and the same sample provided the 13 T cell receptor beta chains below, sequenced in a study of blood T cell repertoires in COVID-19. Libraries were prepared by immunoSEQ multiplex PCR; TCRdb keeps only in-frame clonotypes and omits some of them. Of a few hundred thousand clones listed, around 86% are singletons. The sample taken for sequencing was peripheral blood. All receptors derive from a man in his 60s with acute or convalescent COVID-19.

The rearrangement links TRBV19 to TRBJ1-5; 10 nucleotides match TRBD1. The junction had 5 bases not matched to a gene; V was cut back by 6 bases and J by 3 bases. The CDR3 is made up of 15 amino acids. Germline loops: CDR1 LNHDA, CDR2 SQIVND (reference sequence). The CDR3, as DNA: TGTGCCAGTAGGGGACAGGGGAGATTCAATCAGCCCCAGCATTTT. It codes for CASRGQGRFNQPQHF.

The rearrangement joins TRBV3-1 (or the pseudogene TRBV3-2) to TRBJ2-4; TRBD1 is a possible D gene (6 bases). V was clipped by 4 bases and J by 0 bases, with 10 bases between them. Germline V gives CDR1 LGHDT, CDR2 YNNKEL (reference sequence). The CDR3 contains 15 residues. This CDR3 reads CASSPQGIAKNIQYF. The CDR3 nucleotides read TGTGCCAGCAGCCCCCAGGGGATAGCCAAAAACATTCAGTACTTC.

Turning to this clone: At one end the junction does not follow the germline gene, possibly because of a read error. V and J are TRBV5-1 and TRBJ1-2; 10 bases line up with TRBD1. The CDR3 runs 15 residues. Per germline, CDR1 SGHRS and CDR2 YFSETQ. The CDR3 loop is CASSLGDRGLDGYTF. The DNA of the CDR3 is TGCGCCAGCAGTTTGGGTGACAGGGGGCTAGATGGCTACACCTTC.

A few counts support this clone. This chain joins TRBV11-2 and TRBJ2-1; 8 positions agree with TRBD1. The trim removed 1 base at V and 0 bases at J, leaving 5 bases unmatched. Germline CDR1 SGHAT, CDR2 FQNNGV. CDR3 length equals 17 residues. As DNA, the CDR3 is TGTGCCAGCAGCTTAGCTCGTACAGGGGGCTCCTACAATGAGCAGTTCTTC. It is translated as CASSLARTGGSYNEQFF. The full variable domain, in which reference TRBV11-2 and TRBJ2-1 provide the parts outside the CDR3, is EAGVAQSPRYKIIEKRQSVAFWCNPISGHATLYWYQQILGQGPKLLIQFQNNGVVDDSQLPKDRFSAERLKGVDSTLKIQPAKLEDSAVYLCASSLARTGGSYNEQFFGPGTRLTVL.

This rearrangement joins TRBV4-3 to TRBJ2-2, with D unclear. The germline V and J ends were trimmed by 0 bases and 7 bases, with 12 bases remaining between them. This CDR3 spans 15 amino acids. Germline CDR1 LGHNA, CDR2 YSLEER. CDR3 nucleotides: TGCGCCAGCAGCCAAGATCCTAGTTTAAGCGGGGAGCTGTTTTTT. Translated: CASSQDPSLSGELFF.

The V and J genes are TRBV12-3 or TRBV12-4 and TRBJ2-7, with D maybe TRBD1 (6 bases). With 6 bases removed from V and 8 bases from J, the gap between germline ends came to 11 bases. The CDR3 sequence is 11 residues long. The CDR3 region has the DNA TGTGCCAGCAGCCGGGACATCAAGCAGTACTTC. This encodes CASSRDIKQYF.

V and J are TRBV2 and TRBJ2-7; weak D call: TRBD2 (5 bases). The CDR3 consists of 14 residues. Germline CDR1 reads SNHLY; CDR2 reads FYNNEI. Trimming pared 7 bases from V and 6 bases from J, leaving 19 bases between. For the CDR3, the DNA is TGTGCCAGCAAATCCCTAGGACTCCGACCCGAGCAGTACTTC. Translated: CASKSLGLRPEQYF.

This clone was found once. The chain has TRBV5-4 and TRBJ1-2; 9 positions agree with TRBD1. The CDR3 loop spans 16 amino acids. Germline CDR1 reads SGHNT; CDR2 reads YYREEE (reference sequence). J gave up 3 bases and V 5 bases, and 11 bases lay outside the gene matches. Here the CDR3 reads CASRSTGGLLDYGYTF. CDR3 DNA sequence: TGTGCCAGCAGATCTACAGGGGGCCTCCTGGACTATGGCTACACCTTC.

Here the CDR3 reads CASSFGVNQETQYF. CDR3 nucleotide sequence: TGTGCCAGCAGTTTCGGGGTTAACCAAGAGACCCAGTACTTC. The gene calls are TRBV27 and TRBJ2-5; TRBD2 might be the D (5 bases). The CDR3 extends over 14 amino acids. V lost 3 bases and J 0 bases, leaving 8 bases between the germline ends. Germline V lookup: CDR1 MNHEY, CDR2 SMNVEV (reference sequence).

CDR3 sequence: CASSPPGALAGGNEQFF. The CDR3 DNA sequence: TGTGCCAGCTCACCACCCGGGGCACTAGCGGGGGGGAATGAGCAGTTCTTC. The chain recombines TRBV18 with TRBJ2-1; 13 bases match TRBD2. CDR1 KGHSH and CDR2 LQKENI come from the germline V gene. V shed 0 bases, J shed 7 bases, and the junction held 6 bases outside the gene matches. The CDR3 totals 17 residues.

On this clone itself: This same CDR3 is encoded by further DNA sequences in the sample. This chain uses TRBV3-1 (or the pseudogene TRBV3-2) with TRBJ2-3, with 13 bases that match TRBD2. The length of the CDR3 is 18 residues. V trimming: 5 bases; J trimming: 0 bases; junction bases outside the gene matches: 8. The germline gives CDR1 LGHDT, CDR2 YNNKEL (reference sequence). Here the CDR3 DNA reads TGTGCCAGCAGCGACCGACTAGCGGGGGGCCCGAGCACAGATACGCAGTATTTT. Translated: CASSDRLAGGPSTDTQYF.

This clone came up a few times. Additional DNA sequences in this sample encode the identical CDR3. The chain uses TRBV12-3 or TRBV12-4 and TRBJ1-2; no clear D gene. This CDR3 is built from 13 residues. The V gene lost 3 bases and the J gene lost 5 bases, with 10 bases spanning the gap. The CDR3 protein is CASSFGGRYGYTF. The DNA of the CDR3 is TGTGCCAGCAGTTTTGGCGGGAGATATGGCTACACCTTC.

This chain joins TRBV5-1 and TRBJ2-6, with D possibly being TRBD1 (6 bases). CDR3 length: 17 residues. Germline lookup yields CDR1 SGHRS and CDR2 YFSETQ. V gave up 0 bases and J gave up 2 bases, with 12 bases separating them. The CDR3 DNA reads TGCGCCAGCAGCTTGGTCGCAGGGGCCACTGGGGCCAACGTCCTGACTTTC. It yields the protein CASSLVAGATGANVLTF. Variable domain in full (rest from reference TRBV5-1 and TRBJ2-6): KAGVTQTPRYLIKTRGQQVTLSCSPISGHRSVSWYQQTPGQGLQFLFEYFSETQRNKGNFPGRFSGRQFSNSRSEMNVSTLELGDSALYLCASSLVAGATGANVLTFGAGSRLTVL.